The T cell receptor (beta chain) under discussion was sequenced for a study of blood T cell repertoires in COVID-19. CDR3 length: 18 amino acids. Germline V gene lookup returns CDR1 LGHNA and CDR2 YSLEER. V was shortened by 0 bases and J by 5 bases, with 20 bases between the two germline ends. In the authors' methods: Amplification with reference gene primers provided the estimates of nucleated cell counts. Sequencing used immunoSEQ multiplex PCR; TCRdb keeps in-frame clones, though not all of them. From that table come the V and J calls and clone size; the DNA was used to work out D and trimming. The sample lists about 160,000 clones, around nine tenths seen once, with less than 0.7% in the top ten.

The TCR originated in a man aged 55-75 years with COVID-19, enrolled during active disease. The V and J genes are TRBV4-3 and TRBJ2-1; D might be TRBD1 (6 bases). The sequenced material came from peripheral blood. The CDR3: CASSQDHLIGGANNEQFF. For the CDR3, the DNA is TGCGCCAGCAGCCAAGATCATCTGATAGGGGGAGCTAACAATGAGCAGTTCTTC.